Presented here are 27 T cell receptor beta chains from one specimen sequenced in a study of T cell changes during pregnancy in multiple sclerosis. Sequencing was performed with immunoSEQ multiplex PCR; in TCRdb, only in-frame clones are kept and a portion is missing. In the table there are over 30,000 clones, about 90% of which are singletons. This specimen consisted of CD4+ T cells from peripheral blood mononuclear cells, obtained in the third trimester of pregnancy. These receptors all stem from a female donor in good health, enrolled as a control in a pregnancy study.

The chain recombines TRBV11-2 with TRBJ2-1; 11 bases line up with TRBD2. Germline V CDR1 and CDR2: SGHAT, FQNNGV. This CDR3 contains 15 residues. The V segment lost 2 bases and the J segment 7 bases; nucleotides outside the gene matches: 4. DNA of the CDR3: TGTGCCAGCAGCTTATTAGCGGGAGGGGAAAATGAGCAGTTCTTC. This gives the protein CASSLLAGGENEQFF.

V gene TRBV5-1 combines with J gene TRBJ1-2; D unclear. The CDR3 has 19 amino acids. Germline V CDR1 and CDR2: SGHRS, YFSETQ. V was trimmed by 0 bases and J by 0 bases, leaving 21 bases between them. The CDR3 coding sequence is TGCGCCAGCAGCTTGGCCTCCCCTTCACTCTCGGGGACTAACTATGGCTACACCTTC. It translates to CASSLASPSLSGTNYGYTF.

This chain links TRBV4-1 with TRBJ1-5; possibly TRBD1 for D (6 bases). V was shortened by 3 bases and J by 2 bases, with 14 bases between the two germline ends. Germline assignment: CDR1 MGHRA and CDR2 YSYEKL. This CDR3 contains 16 residues. CDR3 protein: CASSHYSAGGNQPQHF. The CDR3 DNA is TGCGCCAGCAGCCATTATAGCGCAGGGGGCAATCAGCCCCAGCATTTT.

The rearrangement links TRBV5-4 to TRBJ1-6, with a weak D call TRBD1 (5 bases). Germline CDR1 is SGHNT and CDR2 is YYREEE (reference sequence). The CDR3 totals 13 residues. Trimming took 7 bases from V and 6 from J, leaving 11 bases between them. The CDR3 nucleotides read TGTGCCAGCGGCCAGGGATTTAATTCACCCCTCCACTTT. Encoded protein: CASGQGFNSPLHF.

The chain combines TRBV14 with TRBJ2-1; TRBD1 is a possible D gene (5 bases). The CDR3 has 14 amino acids. The germline gives CDR1 SGHDN, CDR2 FVKESK. V was trimmed by 3 bases and J by 11 bases, leaving 17 bases between them. This CDR3 reads CASSQAAVRGKQFF. For the CDR3, the DNA is TGTGCCAGCAGCCAGGCGGCCGTTAGGGGCAAGCAGTTCTTC.

J is TRBJ1-2 and V is TRBV28; 8 bases align to TRBD1. CDR3 length: 18 amino acids. Germline V gene sequence: CDR1 MDHEN, CDR2 SYDVKM. The V and J ends lost 1 base and 8 bases, in that order; junction bases with no gene match: 18. The CDR3 sequence: CASSLLGGRGRFSSGYTF. The DNA for the CDR3 is TGTGCCAGCAGTTTATTAGGTGGCAGGGGGCGGTTTTCGTCCGGCTACACCTTC.

The chain employs TRBV11-1 and TRBJ2-3; TRBD2 aligns across 7 bases. The CDR3 consists of 15 residues. Per the germline V gene, CDR1 is SGHAT and CDR2 is FQDESV (reference sequence). J lost 3 bases, V lost 5 bases, and 8 bases had no gene match. The chain's CDR3 is CASSPGLPDTDTQYF. CDR3 sequence (DNA): TGTGCCAGCAGCCCGGGACTACCCGATACAGATACGCAGTATTTT.

The rearrangement uses TRBV5-4 and TRBJ2-3; D is possibly TRBD2 (6 bases). The CDR3 sequence is 17 residues long. V lost 0 bases and J lost 0, with 14 bases in between. Germline CDR1 and CDR2: SGHNT and YYREEE (reference sequence). CDR3: CASSLGAGPGSTDTQYF. The CDR3 DNA sequence: TGTGCCAGCAGCTTGGGGGCGGGACCCGGGAGCACAGATACGCAGTATTTT.

The CDR3 sequence is CASSQLAGGPHEQYF. The CDR3 DNA follows: TGCGCCAGCAGCCAACTAGCGGGGGGCCCCCACGAGCAGTACTTC. The V call is TRBV4-1, the J call TRBJ2-7; 11 bases fit TRBD2. The V segment lost 2 bases and the J segment 5 bases; nucleotides outside the gene matches: 5. The CDR3 spans 15 residues. Germline loops: CDR1 MGHRA, CDR2 YSYEKL.

A single count supports this clone. V gene TRBV4-1 combines with J gene TRBJ2-1; TRBD1 is a possible D gene (7 bases). The CDR3 runs to 15 residues. The V end lost 2 bases, the J end lost 5 bases, and 13 bases lay between the germline ends. The germline gives CDR1 MGHRA, CDR2 YSYEKL. CDR3 bases: TGCGCCAGCAGCCAACCGCGGGACAGAAACAATGAGCAGTTCTTC. Its protein product is CASSQPRDRNNEQFF.

The chain employs TRBV6-1 and TRBJ1-6; tentative D call: TRBD1 (5 bases). From germline, CDR1 is MNHNS and CDR2 SASEGT. The V and J ends lost 1 base and 5 bases respectively, with 6 bases between them. CDR3 length: 14 residues. The CDR3, as DNA: TGTGCCAGCAGTGAAGGGACACATAATTCACCCCTCCACTTT. Translation gives CASSEGTHNSPLHF.

This clone was seen only once. The chain carries TRBV27 and TRBJ1-2; 9 positions match TRBD1. This CDR3 is 14 amino acids long. Germline lookup yields CDR1 MNHEY and CDR2 SMNVEV (reference sequence). The ends lost 4 bases at V and 8 bases at J; junction bases unmatched: 8. In DNA, the CDR3 is TGTGCCAGCAGTTCCCTAAACAGGGGGCCAGGCTACACCTTC. Its protein is CASSSLNRGPGYTF.

This clone came up once. V gene TRBV19 combines with J gene TRBJ2-1; 12 bases fit TRBD2. CDR1 is LNHDA, CDR2 SQIVND, per germline (reference sequence). V lost 5 bases and J lost 4; bases outside the gene matches: 9. The CDR3 runs 17 residues. The CDR3 protein is CASSQLAGGVGYNEQFF. CDR3 sequence (DNA): TGTGCCAGTAGTCAACTAGCGGGAGGAGTAGGGTACAATGAGCAGTTCTTC.

The chain recombines TRBV19 with TRBJ2-3; tentative D call: TRBD2 (5 bases). Trimming pared 4 bases from V and 4 bases from J, leaving 12 bases between. Per the germline V gene, CDR1 is LNHDA and CDR2 is SQIVND (reference sequence). This CDR3 is built from 14 residues. The CDR3 region is CASSTGEGSDTQYF. CDR3 DNA sequence: TGTGCCAGTAGTACCGGAGAGGGATCAGATACGCAGTATTTT.

This clone was seen once. This chain's CDR3 is CASRKGLVADTQYF. DNA of the CDR3: TGTGCCAGCAGAAAGGGACTAGTGGCAGATACGCAGTATTTT. The V gene is TRBV6-5, the J gene TRBJ2-3; TRBD2 matches 8 bases. The germline gives CDR1 MNHEY, CDR2 SVGAGI. V was clipped by 6 bases and J by 4 bases; unmatched bases: 6. The CDR3 spans 14 residues.

The chain recombines TRBV28 with TRBJ1-5; D possibly corresponds to TRBD1 (5 bases). The V end was cut by 4 bases, the J end by 0 bases, with 16 bases between. This CDR3 has 17 residues. CDR1 and CDR2 (germline): MDHEN, SYDVKM. CDR3 residues: CASSYPLGGGSNQPQHF. The CDR3 nucleotides read TGTGCCAGCAGTTACCCTTTGGGGGGTGGTAGCAATCAGCCCCAGCATTTT.

The V call is TRBV11-1, the J call TRBJ2-5; D is perhaps TRBD2 (7 bases). Germline loops: CDR1 SGHAT, CDR2 FQDESV (reference sequence). The CDR3 contains 14 residues. The V and J ends lost 1 base and 5 bases respectively, with 11 bases between them. Written as DNA, the CDR3 is TGTGCCAGCAGCTTAGGCGGGGGCCAGGAGACCCAGTACTTC. Translating it yields CASSLGGGQETQYF.

V and J are TRBV27 and TRBJ2-1; D remains unclear. The V end was cut by 8 bases, the J end by 3 bases, with 14 bases between. The CDR3 runs 14 residues. In germline, CDR1 is MNHEY, CDR2 SMNVEV (reference sequence). This chain's CDR3 is CASANYLVYNEQFF. CDR3 nucleotides: TGTGCCAGCGCCAATTACCTAGTCTACAATGAGCAGTTCTTC.

This clone came up once. This rearrangement joins TRBV5-4 to TRBJ2-2, with TRBD2 matching over 8 bases. This CDR3 has 15 amino acids. With V trimmed by 4 bases and J by 5 bases, 7 bases remained unmatched. Germline V gene lookup returns CDR1 SGHNT and CDR2 YYREEE (reference sequence). This chain's CDR3 is CASSRAGVGTGELFF. The CDR3 region has the DNA TGTGCCAGCAGCCGAGCGGGAGTAGGAACCGGGGAGCTGTTTTTT.

The chain couples TRBV7-9 to TRBJ2-7, with a weak D call TRBD1 (5 bases). The CDR3 spans 12 residues. The ends were cut back, 3 bases at V and 4 bases at J, with 7 bases in the middle. The germline CDR1 and CDR2 sequences are SEHNR and FQNEAQ (reference sequence). The CDR3, as DNA: TGTGCCAGCAGCTTCGGACAATACGAGCAGTACTTC. This codes for CASSFGQYEQYF.

V is TRBV19 and J is TRBJ1-1; TRBD1 agrees at 9 bases. This CDR3 has 15 amino acids. J was trimmed by 5 bases and V by 4 bases; bases with no gene match: 8. The germline gives CDR1 LNHDA, CDR2 SQIVND (reference sequence). DNA of the CDR3: TGTGCCAGTAGTAATACCGGGACAGGGCTAACTGAAGCTTTCTTT. Protein: CASSNTGTGLTEAFF.

The V call is TRBV5-1, the J call TRBJ2-7; D perhaps matches TRBD2 (5 bases). The CDR3 runs to 13 residues. The V gene's germline CDR1 is SGHRS and CDR2 YFSETQ. The V end lost 7 bases, the J end lost 6 bases, and 17 bases lay between the germline ends. CDR3 sequence: CASYVRVLGEQYF. The CDR3 DNA follows: TGCGCCAGCTATGTGAGGGTCTTGGGCGAGCAGTACTTC.

This clone was seen a handful of times. The chain's CDR3 is CASSPTAGGLDEQYF. DNA for the CDR3: TGTGCCAGCAGCCCCACAGCGGGGGGGCTGGACGAGCAGTACTTC. V is TRBV5-6 and J is TRBJ2-7, with TRBD2 identical over 10 bases. The trim removed 4 bases at V and 5 bases at J, leaving 9 bases unmatched. The CDR3 has 15 residues. Germline assignment: CDR1 SGHDT and CDR2 YYEEEE.

This CDR3 is CASSLAGGGDTQYF. The CDR3 region has the DNA TGTGCCAGCAGCTTGGCCGGGGGAGGAGATACGCAGTATTTT. The chain uses TRBV5-4 and TRBJ2-3, with D possibly being TRBD2 (6 bases). Trimming stripped 0 bases from V and 5 bases from J, with 10 bases between. Germline-derived CDR1 and CDR2 are SGHNT and YYREEE (reference sequence). This CDR3 is 14 amino acids long.

A single count supports this clone. The chain is built from TRBV12-5 and TRBJ1-1; D gene unclear. Germline CDR1 and CDR2: LGHNT and FRNRAP. CDR3 size: 13 residues. Trimming cost V 3 bases and J 1 base, with 6 bases left between them. CDR3 sequence reads: CASGFGENTEAFF. DNA for the CDR3: TGTGCTAGTGGTTTTGGAGAGAACACTGAAGCTTTCTTT.

The V call is TRBV18, the J call TRBJ2-1, with 7 bases that match TRBD1. J was trimmed by 5 bases and V by 5 bases; bases with no gene match: 9. This CDR3 has 15 amino acids. Germline assignment: CDR1 KGHSH and CDR2 LQKENI. Written as DNA, the CDR3 is TGTGCCAGCTCAAAGGACAGGCCACCTCACAATGAGCAGTTCTTC. This codes for CASSKDRPPHNEQFF.

This clone has only a few counts. The chain recombines TRBV6-4 with TRBJ1-1; a weak D match, TRBD1 (5 bases). V lost 4 bases and J 3 bases, leaving 12 bases between the germline ends. There are 14 residues in the CDR3. The germline gives CDR1 MRHNA, CDR2 SNTAGT. For the CDR3, the DNA is TGTGCCAGCAGTGCCCTACAGGACGACACTGAAGCTTTCTTT. Translating gives CASSALQDDTEAFF.